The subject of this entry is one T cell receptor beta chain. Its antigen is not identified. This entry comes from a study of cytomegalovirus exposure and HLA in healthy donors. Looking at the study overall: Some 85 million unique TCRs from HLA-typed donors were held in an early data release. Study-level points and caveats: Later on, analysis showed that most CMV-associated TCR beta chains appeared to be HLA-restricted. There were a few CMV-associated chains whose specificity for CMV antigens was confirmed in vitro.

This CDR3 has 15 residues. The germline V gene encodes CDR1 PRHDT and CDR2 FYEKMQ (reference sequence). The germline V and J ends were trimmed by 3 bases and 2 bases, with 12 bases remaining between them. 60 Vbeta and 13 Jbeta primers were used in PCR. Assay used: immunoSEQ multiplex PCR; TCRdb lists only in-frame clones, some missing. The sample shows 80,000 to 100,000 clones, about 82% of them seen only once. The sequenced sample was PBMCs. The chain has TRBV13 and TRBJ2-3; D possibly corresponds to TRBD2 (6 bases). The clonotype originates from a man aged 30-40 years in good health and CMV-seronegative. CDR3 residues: CASSFWRGDTDTQYF. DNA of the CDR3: TGTGCCAGCAGCTTCTGGCGGGGTGACACAGATACGCAGTATTTT.